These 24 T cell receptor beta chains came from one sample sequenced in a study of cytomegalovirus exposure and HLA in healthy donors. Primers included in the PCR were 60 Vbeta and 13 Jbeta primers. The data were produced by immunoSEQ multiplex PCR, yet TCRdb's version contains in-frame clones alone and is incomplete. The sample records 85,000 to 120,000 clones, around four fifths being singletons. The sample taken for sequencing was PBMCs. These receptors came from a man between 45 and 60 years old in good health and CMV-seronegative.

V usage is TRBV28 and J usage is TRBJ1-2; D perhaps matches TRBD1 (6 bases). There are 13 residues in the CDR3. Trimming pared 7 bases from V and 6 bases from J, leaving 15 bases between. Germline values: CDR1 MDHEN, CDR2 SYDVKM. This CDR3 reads CASMWGRWDGYTF. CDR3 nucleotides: TGTGCCAGCATGTGGGGGCGCTGGGATGGCTACACCTTC.

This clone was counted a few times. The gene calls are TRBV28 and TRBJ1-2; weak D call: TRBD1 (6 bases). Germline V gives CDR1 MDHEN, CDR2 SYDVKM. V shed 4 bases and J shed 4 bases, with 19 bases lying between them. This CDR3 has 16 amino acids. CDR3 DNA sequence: TGTGCCAGCAGTTCCCTCCCCCTGACAGGTCTCTATGGCTACACCTTC. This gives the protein CASSSLPLTGLYGYTF.

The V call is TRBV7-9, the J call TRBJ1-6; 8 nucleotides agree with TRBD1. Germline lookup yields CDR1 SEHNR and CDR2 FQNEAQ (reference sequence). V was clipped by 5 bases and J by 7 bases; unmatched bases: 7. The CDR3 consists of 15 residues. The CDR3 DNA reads TGTGCCAGCAGCCCGCTGGACAGGGAAAATTCACCCCTCCACTTT. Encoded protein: CASSPLDRENSPLHF.

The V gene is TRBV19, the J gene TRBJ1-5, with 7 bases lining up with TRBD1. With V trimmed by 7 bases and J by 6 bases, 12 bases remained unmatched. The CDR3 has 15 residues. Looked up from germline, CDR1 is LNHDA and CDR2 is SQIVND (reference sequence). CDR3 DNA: TGTGCCAGTACAGGGGGTCTGCCCGGGGGTCAGCCCCAGCATTTT. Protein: CASTGGLPGGQPQHF.

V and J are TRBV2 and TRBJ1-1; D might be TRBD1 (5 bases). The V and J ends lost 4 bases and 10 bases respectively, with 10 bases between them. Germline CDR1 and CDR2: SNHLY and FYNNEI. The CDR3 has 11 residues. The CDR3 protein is CASSAAGLAFF. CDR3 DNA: TGTGCCAGCAGTGCGGCGGGGCTAGCTTTCTTT.

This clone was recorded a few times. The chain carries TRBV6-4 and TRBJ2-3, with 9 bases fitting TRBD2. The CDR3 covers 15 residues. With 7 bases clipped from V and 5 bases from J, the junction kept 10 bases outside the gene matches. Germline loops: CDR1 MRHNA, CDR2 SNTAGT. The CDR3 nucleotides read TGTGCCAGCAAACCGCGGGGGGGCTCGGAAGATACGCAGTATTTT. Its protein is CASKPRGGSEDTQYF.

The CDR3 spells CASSAMTGDYGYTF. CDR3 sequence (DNA): TGTGCCAGCAGCGCGATGACAGGGGACTATGGCTACACCTTC. The gene calls are TRBV9 and TRBJ1-2, with 8 bases matching TRBD1. The CDR3 spans 14 residues. Germline trimming cut 3 bases from V and 3 bases from J; bases unmatched to any gene: 4. Germline-derived CDR1 and CDR2 are SGDLS and YYNGEE.

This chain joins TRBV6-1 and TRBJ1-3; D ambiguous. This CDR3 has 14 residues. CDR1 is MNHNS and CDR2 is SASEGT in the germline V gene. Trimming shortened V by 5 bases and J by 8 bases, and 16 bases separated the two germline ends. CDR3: CASSRGALSDTIYF. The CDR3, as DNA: TGTGCCAGCAGTCGTGGAGCCTTGTCAGACACCATATATTTT.

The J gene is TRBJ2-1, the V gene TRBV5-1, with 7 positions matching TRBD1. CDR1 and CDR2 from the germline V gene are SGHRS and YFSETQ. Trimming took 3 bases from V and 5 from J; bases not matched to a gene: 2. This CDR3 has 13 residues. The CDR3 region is CASSWGTDNEQFF. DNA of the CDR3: TGCGCCAGCAGCTGGGGGACAGACAATGAGCAGTTCTTC.

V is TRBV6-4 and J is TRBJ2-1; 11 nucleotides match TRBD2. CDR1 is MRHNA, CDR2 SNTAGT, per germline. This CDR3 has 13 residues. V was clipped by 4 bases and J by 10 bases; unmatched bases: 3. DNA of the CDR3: TGTGCCAGCAGTGTCATAGCGGGGGGGGAGCAGTTCTTC. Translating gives CASSVIAGGEQFF.

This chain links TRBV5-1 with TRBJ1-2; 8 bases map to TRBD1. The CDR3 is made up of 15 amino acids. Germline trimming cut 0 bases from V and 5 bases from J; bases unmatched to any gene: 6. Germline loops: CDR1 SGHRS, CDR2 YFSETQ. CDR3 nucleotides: TGCGCCAGCAGCTTGGGGGGACAGGCCGGTTATGGCTACACCTTC. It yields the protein CASSLGGQAGYGYTF.

This chain's CDR3 is CASSLVRPGYEQFF. In DNA, the CDR3 is TGTGCCAGCAGCTTAGTGAGGCCAGGGTATGAGCAGTTCTTC. This chain joins TRBV7-2 and TRBJ2-1; TRBD1 is a possible D gene (5 bases). Germline CDR1 reads SGHTA; CDR2 reads FQGNSA. The CDR3 is made up of 14 amino acids. Between the trimmed V and J ends, which lost 1 base and 8 bases, there was a span of 12 bases. The variable domain in full, completed from reference TRBV7-2 and TRBJ2-1, reads GAGVSQSPSNKVTEKGKDVELRCDPISGHTALYWYRQSLGQGLEFLIYFQGNSAPDKSGLPSDRFSAERTGGSVSTLTIQRTQQEDSAVYLCASSLVRPGYEQFFGPGTRLTVL.

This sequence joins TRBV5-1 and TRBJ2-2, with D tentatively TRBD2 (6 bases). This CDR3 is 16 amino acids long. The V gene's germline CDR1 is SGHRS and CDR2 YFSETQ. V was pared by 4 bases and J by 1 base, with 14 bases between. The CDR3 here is CASSPFRGRNTGELFF. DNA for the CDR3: TGCGCCAGCAGCCCGTTCCGGGGGAGGAACACCGGGGAGCTGTTTTTT.

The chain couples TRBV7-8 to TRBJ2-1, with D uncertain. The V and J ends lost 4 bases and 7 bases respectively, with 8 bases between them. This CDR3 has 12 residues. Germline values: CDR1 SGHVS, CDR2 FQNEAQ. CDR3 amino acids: CASSSHGNEQFF. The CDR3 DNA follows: TGTGCCAGCAGCTCGCACGGGAATGAGCAGTTCTTC.

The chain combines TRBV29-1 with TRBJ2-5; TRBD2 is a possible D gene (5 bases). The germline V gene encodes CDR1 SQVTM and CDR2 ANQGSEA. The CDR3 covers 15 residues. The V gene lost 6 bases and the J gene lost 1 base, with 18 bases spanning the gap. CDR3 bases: TGCAGCGTCCCGCTTGACGGACTGATCCAAGAGACCCAGTACTTC. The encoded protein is CSVPLDGLIQETQYF.

Here the CDR3 DNA reads TGTGCCAGCGCCGGGTCCCCAGGAGGGTATGGCTACACCTTC. This translates into CASAGSPGGYGYTF. The genes are TRBV6-1 and TRBJ1-2, with D unresolved. This CDR3 is built from 14 residues. In germline, CDR1 is MNHNS, CDR2 SASEGT. Trimming left V 8 bases short and J 5 bases short, with 18 bases between.

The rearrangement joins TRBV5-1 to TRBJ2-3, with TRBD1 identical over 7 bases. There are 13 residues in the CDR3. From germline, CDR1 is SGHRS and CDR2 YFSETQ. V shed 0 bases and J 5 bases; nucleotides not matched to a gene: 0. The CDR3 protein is CASSLGDRDTQYF. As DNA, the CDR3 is TGCGCCAGCAGCTTGGGGGACAGAGATACGCAGTATTTT.

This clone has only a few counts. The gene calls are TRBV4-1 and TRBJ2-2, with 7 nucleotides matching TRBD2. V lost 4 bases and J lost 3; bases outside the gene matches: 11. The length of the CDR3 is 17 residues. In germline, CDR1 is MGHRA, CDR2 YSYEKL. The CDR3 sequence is CASSPSVRAGDTGELFF. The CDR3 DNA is TGCGCCAGCAGCCCCTCCGTGAGGGCGGGGGACACCGGGGAGCTGTTTTTT.

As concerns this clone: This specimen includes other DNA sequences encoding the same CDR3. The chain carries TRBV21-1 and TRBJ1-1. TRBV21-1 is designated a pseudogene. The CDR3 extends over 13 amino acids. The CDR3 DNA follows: TGTGCCAGCAGCCGCTGGTGGGAGACTGAAGCTTTCTTT. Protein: CASSRWWETEAFF.

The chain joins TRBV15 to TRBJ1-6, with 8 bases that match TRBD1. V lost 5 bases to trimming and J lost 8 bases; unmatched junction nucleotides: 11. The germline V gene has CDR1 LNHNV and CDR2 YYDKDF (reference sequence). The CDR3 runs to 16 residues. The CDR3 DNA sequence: TGTGCCACCAGCGGTGCCGACAGGGGCCACCATTCACCCCTCCACTTT. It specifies CATSGADRGHHSPLHF.

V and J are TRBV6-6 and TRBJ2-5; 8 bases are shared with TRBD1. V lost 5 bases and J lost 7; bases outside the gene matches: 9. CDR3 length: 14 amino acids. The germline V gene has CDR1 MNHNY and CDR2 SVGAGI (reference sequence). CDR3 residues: CASSTWGQDGTQYF. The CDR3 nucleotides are TGTGCCAGCAGTACGTGGGGACAGGATGGGACCCAGTACTTC.

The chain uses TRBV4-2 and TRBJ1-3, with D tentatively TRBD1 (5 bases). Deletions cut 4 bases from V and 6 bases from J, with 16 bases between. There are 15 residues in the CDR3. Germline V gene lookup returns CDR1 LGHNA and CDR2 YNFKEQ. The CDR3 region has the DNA TGTGCCAGCAGCCCTCAGAGTTGGGGCAAAAACACCATATATTTT. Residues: CASSPQSWGKNTIYF.

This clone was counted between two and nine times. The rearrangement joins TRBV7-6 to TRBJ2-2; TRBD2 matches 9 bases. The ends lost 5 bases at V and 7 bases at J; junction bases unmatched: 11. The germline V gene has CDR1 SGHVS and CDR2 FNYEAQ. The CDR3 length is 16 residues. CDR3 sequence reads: CASSGPGTSYGGELFF. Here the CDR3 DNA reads TGTGCCAGCAGCGGACCGGGGACTAGCTATGGCGGGGAGCTGTTTTTT.

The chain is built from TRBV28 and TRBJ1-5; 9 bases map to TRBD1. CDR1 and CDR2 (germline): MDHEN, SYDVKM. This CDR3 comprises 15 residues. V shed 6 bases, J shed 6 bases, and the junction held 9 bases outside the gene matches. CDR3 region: CASRITGGDAQPQHF. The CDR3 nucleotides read TGTGCCAGCAGAATCACAGGGGGCGACGCTCAGCCCCAGCATTTT.